A single sample gave rise to the 8 T cell receptor beta chains below, sequenced in a study of T cell responses to AZD1222 COVID-19 vaccine. The method was immunoSEQ multiplex PCR; TCRdb's version includes in-frame clones alone and lacks a portion of them. The top ten clones hold 0.99% of a sample with 200,000 or so clones, roughly 90% of them seen once. Sequencing used peripheral blood, obtained on day 0 of AZD1222 vaccination. These receptors all come from an adult in good health.

J is TRBJ2-5 and V is TRBV19; D possibly corresponds to TRBD1 (5 bases). V dropped 5 bases and J dropped 1 base, with 11 bases sitting between them. The CDR3 contains 14 residues. CDR1 and CDR2 from the germline V gene are LNHDA and SQIVND (reference sequence). The chain's CDR3 is CASSLQTAQETQYF. The CDR3 DNA is TGTGCCAGTAGTCTTCAGACAGCCCAAGAGACCCAGTACTTC. Full variable domain (outside the CDR3, taken from reference TRBV19 and TRBJ2-5): DGGITQSPKYLFRKEGQNVTLSCEQNLNHDAMYWYRQDPGQGLRLIYYSQIVNDFQKGDIAEGYSVSREKKESFPLTVTSAQKNPTAFYLCASSLQTAQETQYFGPGTRLLVL.

V gene TRBV7-9 combines with J gene TRBJ2-7, with D unclear. CDR1 and CDR2 from the germline V gene are SEHNR and FQNEAQ (reference sequence). V lost 5 bases to trimming and J lost 3 bases, with 8 bases between them. This CDR3 region has 12 residues. The CDR3 nucleotides are TGTGCCAGCAGCCCCCTCCGCTACGAGCAGTACTTC. This gives the protein CASSPLRYEQYF.

The V and J genes are TRBV18 and TRBJ2-7, with TRBD1 matching 10 bases. With 6 bases clipped from V and 3 bases from J, the junction kept 5 bases outside the gene matches. Germline CDR1 and CDR2: KGHSH and LQKENI. The CDR3 has 14 residues. As DNA, the CDR3 is TGTGCCAGCTCCCCGGGGACAGGGGTCTACGAGCAGTACTTC. It encodes CASSPGTGVYEQYF. The whole variable domain, filled in from reference TRBV18 and TRBJ2-7, reads NAGVMQNPRHLVRRRGQEARLRCSPMKGHSHVYWYRQLPEEGLKFMVYLQKENIIDESGMPKERFSAEFPKEGPSILRIQQVVRGDSAAYFCASSPGTGVYEQYFGPGTRLTVT.

The genes are TRBV18 and TRBJ2-5, with 7 positions matching TRBD2. The germline gives CDR1 KGHSH, CDR2 LQKENI. V shed 0 bases, J shed 3 bases, and the junction held 4 bases outside the gene matches. This CDR3 is 15 amino acids long. The CDR3 bases are TGTGCCAGCTCACCACCGGCTAGCGGAGAAGAGACCCAGTACTTC. Protein: CASSPPASGEETQYF.

The gene calls are TRBV12-3 or TRBV12-4 and TRBJ1-1; D unclear. The germline V and J ends were trimmed by 4 bases and 3 bases, with 6 bases remaining between them. This CDR3 region has 12 residues. The CDR3 DNA reads as TGTGCCAGCAGTTACACGGACACTGAAGCTTTCTTT. Its protein is CASSYTDTEAFF.

This chain connects TRBV27 to TRBJ1-6, with D hard to call. The ends were cut back, 4 bases at V and 8 bases at J, with 18 bases in the middle. The germline CDR1 and CDR2 sequences are MNHEY and SMNVEV (reference sequence). The CDR3 length is 16 residues. CDR3 bases: TGTGCCAGCAGTTCCTCCGGCCGAGTGGTGGATTCACCCCTCCACTTT. Amino acids: CASSSSGRVVDSPLHF.

The chain links TRBV29-1 to TRBJ2-7; D is unresolved. Germline V CDR1 and CDR2: SQVTM, ANQGSEA. The CDR3 covers 11 residues. V gave up 0 bases and J gave up 3 bases, with 3 bases separating them. CDR3: CSVEEDYEQYF. The CDR3 region has the DNA TGCAGCGTTGAAGAAGACTACGAGCAGTACTTC.

V is TRBV10-3 and J is TRBJ2-7; D possibly uses TRBD1 or TRBD2 (6 bases each). The CDR3 runs 14 residues. V shed 10 bases and J shed 4 bases, with 20 bases lying between them. Germline V gene lookup returns CDR1 ENHRY and CDR2 SYGVKD. CDR3 residues: CASVGGPLEYEQYF. Here the CDR3 DNA reads TGTGCCAGCGTAGGGGGGCCTCTGGAGTACGAGCAGTACTTC.